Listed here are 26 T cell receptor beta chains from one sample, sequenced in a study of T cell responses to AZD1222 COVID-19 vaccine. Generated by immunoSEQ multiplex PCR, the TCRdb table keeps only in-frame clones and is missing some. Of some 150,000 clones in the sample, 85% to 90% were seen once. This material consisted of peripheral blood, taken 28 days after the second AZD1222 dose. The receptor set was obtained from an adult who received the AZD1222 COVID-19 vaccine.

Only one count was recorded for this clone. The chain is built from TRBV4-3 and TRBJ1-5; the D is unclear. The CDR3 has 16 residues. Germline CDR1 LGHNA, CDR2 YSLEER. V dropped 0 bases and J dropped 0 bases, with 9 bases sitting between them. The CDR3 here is CASSQEVQYSNQPQHF. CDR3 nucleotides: TGCGCCAGCAGCCAAGAGGTACAGTATAGCAATCAGCCCCAGCATTTT.

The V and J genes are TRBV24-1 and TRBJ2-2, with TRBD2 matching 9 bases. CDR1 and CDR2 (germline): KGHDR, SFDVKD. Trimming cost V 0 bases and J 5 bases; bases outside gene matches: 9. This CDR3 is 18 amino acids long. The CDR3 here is CATSDLRLAGAGTGELFF. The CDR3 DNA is TGTGCCACCAGTGATTTGAGGTTAGCGGGAGCCGGGACCGGGGAGCTGTTTTTT.

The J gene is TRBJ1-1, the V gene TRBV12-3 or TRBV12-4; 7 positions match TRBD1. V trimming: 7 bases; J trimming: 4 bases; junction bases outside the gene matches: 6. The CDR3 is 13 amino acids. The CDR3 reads CASTQGVGTEAFF. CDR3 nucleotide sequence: TGTGCCAGCACCCAGGGGGTAGGCACTGAAGCTTTCTTT.

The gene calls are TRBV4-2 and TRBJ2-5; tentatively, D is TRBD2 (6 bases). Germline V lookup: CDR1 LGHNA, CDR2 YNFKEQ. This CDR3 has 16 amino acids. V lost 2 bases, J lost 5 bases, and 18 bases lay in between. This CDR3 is CASSQLDGSTTETQYF. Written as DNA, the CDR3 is TGTGCCAGCAGCCAATTGGACGGGAGCACGACGGAGACCCAGTACTTC.

CDR3 sequence reads: CASSLQGTDTQYF. CDR3 coding DNA: TGTGCCAGCAGCCTCCAGGGCACAGATACGCAGTATTTT. The chain joins TRBV12-3 or TRBV12-4 to TRBJ2-3, with D uncertain. V lost 6 bases and J 1 base, leaving 8 bases between the germline ends. This CDR3 is built from 13 residues.

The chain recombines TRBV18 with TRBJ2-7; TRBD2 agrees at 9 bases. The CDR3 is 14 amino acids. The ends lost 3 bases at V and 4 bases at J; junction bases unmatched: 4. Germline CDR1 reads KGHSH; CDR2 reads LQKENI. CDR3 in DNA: TGTGCCAGCTCACCGGCTAGCGGGAATTACGAGCAGTACTTC. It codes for CASSPASGNYEQYF.

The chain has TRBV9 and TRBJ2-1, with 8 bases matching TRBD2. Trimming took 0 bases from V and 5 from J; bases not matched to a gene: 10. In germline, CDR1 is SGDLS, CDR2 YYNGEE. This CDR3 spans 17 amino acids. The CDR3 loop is CASSVVTSGEYNNEQFF. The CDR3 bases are TGTGCCAGCAGCGTAGTAACTAGCGGAGAATACAACAATGAGCAGTTCTTC.

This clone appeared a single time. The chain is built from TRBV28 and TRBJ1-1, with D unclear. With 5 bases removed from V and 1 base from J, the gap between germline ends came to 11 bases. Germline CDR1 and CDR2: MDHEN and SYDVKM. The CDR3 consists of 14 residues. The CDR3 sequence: CASSPPGWNTEAFF. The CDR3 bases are TGTGCCAGCAGTCCCCCGGGGTGGAACACTGAAGCTTTCTTT.

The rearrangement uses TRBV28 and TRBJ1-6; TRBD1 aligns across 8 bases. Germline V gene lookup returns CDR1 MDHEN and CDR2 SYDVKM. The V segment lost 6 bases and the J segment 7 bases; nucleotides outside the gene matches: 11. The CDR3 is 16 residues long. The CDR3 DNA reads TGTGCCAGCAGCCCCCGAGGACAGGGTGGAAATTCACCCCTCCACTTT. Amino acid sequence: CASSPRGQGGNSPLHF.

The CDR3 DNA is TGTGCCAGCAGTGACGGCGTCTATGGCTACACCTTC. This encodes CASSDGVYGYTF. The rearrangement uses TRBV6-4 and TRBJ1-2; D is unresolved. CDR1 and CDR2 from the germline V gene are MRHNA and SNTAGT. The CDR3 is made up of 12 amino acids. Trimming took off 2 bases at V and 4 bases at J, with 5 bases between the two ends.

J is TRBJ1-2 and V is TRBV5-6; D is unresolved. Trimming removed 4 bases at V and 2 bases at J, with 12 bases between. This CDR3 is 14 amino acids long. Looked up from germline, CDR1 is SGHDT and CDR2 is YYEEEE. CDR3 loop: CASSPLRVNYGYTF. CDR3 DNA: TGTGCCAGCAGCCCGCTTAGGGTGAACTATGGCTACACCTTC.

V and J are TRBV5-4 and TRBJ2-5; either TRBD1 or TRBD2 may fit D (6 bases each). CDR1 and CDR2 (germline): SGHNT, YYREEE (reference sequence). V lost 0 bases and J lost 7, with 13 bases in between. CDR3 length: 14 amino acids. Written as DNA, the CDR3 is TGTGCCAGCAGCTTGGAGGGGGGTGGGAGGACCCAGTACTTC. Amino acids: CASSLEGGGRTQYF.

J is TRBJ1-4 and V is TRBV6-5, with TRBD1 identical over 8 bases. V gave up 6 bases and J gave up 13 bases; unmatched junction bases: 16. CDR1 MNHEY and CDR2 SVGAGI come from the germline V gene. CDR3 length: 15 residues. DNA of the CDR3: TGTGCCAGCAGCTACGTCCAGCAGGGGGCCCAGGGACTGTTTTTT. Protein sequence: CASSYVQQGAQGLFF.

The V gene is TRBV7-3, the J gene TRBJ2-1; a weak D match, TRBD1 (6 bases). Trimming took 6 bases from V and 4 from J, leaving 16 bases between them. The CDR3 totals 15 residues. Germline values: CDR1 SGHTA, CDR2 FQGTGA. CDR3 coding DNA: TGTGCCAGCAGACGATCAGGGGACCCTTACAATGAGCAGTTCTTC. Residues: CASRRSGDPYNEQFF.

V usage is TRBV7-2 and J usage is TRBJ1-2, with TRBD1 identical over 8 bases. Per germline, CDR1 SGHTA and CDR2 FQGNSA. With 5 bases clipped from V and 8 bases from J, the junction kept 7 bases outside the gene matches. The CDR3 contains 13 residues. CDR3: CASSLRTGNGYTF. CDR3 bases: TGTGCCAGCAGCCTTCGGACAGGGAACGGCTACACCTTC.

CDR3 bases: TGTGCCAGTAGTTCACTAGCGGCCTCATACGAGCAGTACTTC. Translating it yields CASSSLAASYEQYF. J is TRBJ2-7 and V is TRBV19; TRBD2 agrees at 8 bases. This CDR3 is built from 14 residues. From germline, CDR1 is LNHDA and CDR2 SQIVND (reference sequence). Trimming cost V 5 bases and J 4 bases; bases outside gene matches: 7.

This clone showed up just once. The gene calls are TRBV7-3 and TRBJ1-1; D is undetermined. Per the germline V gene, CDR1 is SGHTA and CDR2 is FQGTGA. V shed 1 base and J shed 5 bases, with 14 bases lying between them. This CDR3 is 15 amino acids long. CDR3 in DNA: TGTGCCAGCAGCTTAAAGGGCCCAACGGGGACTGAAGCTTTCTTT. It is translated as CASSLKGPTGTEAFF. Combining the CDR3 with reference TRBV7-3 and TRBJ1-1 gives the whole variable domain GAGVSQTPSNKVTEKGKYVELRCDPISGHTALYWYRQSLGQGPEFLIYFQGTGAADDSGLPNDRFFAVRPEGSVSTLKIQRTERGDSAVYLCASSLKGPTGTEAFFGQGTRLTVV.

CDR3 DNA: TGTGCCAGTATGGGACTAGCGGGAGGATACTACGAGCAGTACTTC. The encoded protein is CASMGLAGGYYEQYF. V is TRBV19 and J is TRBJ2-7, with 15 nucleotides matching TRBD2. The CDR3 covers 15 residues. CDR1 LNHDA and CDR2 SQIVND come from the germline V gene (reference sequence). V lost 7 bases to trimming and J lost 3 bases; unmatched junction nucleotides: 4.

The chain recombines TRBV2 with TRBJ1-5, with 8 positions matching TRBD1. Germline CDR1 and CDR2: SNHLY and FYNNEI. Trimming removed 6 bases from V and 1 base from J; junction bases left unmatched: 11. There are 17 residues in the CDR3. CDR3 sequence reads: CASRDRVSAGSNQPQHF. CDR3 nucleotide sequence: TGTGCCAGCAGGGACAGGGTAAGCGCGGGAAGCAATCAGCCCCAGCATTTT.

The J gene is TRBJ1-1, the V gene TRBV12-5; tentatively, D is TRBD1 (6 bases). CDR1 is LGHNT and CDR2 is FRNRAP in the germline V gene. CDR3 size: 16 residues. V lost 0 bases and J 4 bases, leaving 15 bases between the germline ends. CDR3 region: CASGLVLGTLVTEAFF. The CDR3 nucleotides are TGTGCTAGTGGTTTGGTATTGGGGACACTAGTCACTGAAGCTTTCTTT.

In nucleotides, the CDR3 is TGTGCCAGCAGCCCGACTACAGGGGTGACTGAAGCTTTCTTT. Protein: CASSPTTGVTEAFF. V is TRBV7-2 and J is TRBJ1-1; 7 positions agree with TRBD1. The V and J ends lost 5 bases and 5 bases, in that order; junction bases with no gene match: 8. Germline values: CDR1 SGHTA, CDR2 FQGNSA. CDR3 length: 14 residues.

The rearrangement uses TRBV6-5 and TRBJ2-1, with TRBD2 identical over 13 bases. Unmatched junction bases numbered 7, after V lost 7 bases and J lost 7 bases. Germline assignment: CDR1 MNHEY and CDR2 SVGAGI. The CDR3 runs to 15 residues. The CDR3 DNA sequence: TGTGCCAGCACCCAGGGACTAGCGGGACGGAATGAGCAGTTCTTC. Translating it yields CASTQGLAGRNEQFF.

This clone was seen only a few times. In DNA, the CDR3 is TGCGCCAGCAGAGGGAGCGGGGCCCTCCTCAGCGAGCAGTACTTC. The encoded protein is CASRGSGALLSEQYF. The chain recombines TRBV5-1 with TRBJ2-7; 7 bases align to TRBD2. Trimming took 5 bases from V and 6 from J; bases not matched to a gene: 14. Germline values: CDR1 SGHRS, CDR2 YFSETQ. This CDR3 region has 15 residues.

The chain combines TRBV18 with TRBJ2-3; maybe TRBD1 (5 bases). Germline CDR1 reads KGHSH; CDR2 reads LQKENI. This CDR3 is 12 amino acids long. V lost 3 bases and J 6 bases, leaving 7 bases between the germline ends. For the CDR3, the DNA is TGTGCCAGCTCACCTAAGGGGGATACGCAGTATTTT. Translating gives CASSPKGDTQYF.

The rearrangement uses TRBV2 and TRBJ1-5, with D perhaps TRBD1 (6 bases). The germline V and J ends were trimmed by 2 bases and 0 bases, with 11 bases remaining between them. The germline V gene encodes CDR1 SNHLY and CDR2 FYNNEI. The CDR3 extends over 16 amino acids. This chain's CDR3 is CASSEMGAHSNQPQHF. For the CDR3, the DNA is TGTGCCAGCAGTGAAATGGGGGCCCATAGCAATCAGCCCCAGCATTTT.

CDR3: CSVGQYTEAFF. The CDR3 DNA follows: TGCAGCGTTGGACAGTACACTGAAGCTTTCTTT. V usage is TRBV29-1 and J usage is TRBJ1-1, with a tentative D call TRBD1 (5 bases). Per germline, CDR1 SQVTM and CDR2 ANQGSEA. V lost 4 bases, J lost 3 bases, and 6 bases lay in between. CDR3 size: 11 residues.